The rows below give T cell receptor beta chains drawn from one sample of a study of sequential checkpoint blockade in melanoma. Data came from immunoSEQ multiplex PCR; TCRdb stores just in-frame clones and leaves some out. The sample records around 9,700 clones, roughly 52% being singletons. The material was CD8+ T cells sorted from blood (inferred from file names), obtained from a patient given nivolumab and ipilimumab in sequence. Receptors were obtained from a human donor with melanoma. The CDR3 runs from the conserved cysteine through the conserved F or W. Fields, in order: J gene, D gene, V gene, clone size, CDR3 DNA, CDR3 protein. A D gene is named only where the DNA matches it firmly. The listing skips clone size in some rows; elsewhere it reads once, few, many or a size class.

j_gene: TRBJ1-4
d_gene: TRBD1
v_gene: TRBV7-9
abundance: .
CDR3nt: TGTGCCAGCAGCGCGGAACAGGGGGCGAATGAAAAACTGTTTTTT
CDR3aa: CASSAEQGANEKLFF

j_gene: TRBJ1-3
d_gene: .
v_gene: TRBV6-1
abundance: .
CDR3nt: TGTGCCAGCAGGGGTTCGACGACTTCAGGAAACACCATATATTTT
CDR3aa: CASRGSTTSGNTIYF

j_gene: TRBJ2-5
d_gene: .
v_gene: TRBV7-9
abundance: few
CDR3nt: TGTGCCAGCAGCTACTCTCAGGGGTGGAAATGGGAGACCCAGTACTTC
CDR3aa: CASSYSQGWKWETQYF

j_gene: TRBJ1-2
d_gene: TRBD1
v_gene: TRBV6-6
abundance: few
CDR3nt: TGTGCCAGCAGCCCGTCGCGGACAGGATCGGTTGGCTACACCTTC
CDR3aa: CASSPSRTGSVGYTF

j_gene: TRBJ2-1
d_gene: .
v_gene: TRBV10-3
abundance: .
CDR3nt: TGTGCCATCACCCCCGGGGAGCAGTTCTTC
CDR3aa: CAITPGEQFF

j_gene: TRBJ2-7
d_gene: TRBD2
v_gene: TRBV5-4
abundance: .
CDR3nt: TGCGCCGCCTCTGGGTCGGGAGGGACCTACGAGCAGTACTTC
CDR3aa: CAASGSGGTYEQYF

j_gene: TRBJ2-7
d_gene: .
v_gene: TRBV27
abundance: hyperexpanded
CDR3nt: TGTGCCAGCAGTTTGGGCTCTTCCCCTAAGGAGCAGTACTTC
CDR3aa: CASSLGSSPKEQYF

j_gene: TRBJ1-1
d_gene: .
v_gene: TRBV28
abundance: few
CDR3nt: TGTGCCAGCAGTTTATCGTCCCTTCTACGGGCTTTCTTT
CDR3aa: CASSLSSLLRAFF

j_gene: TRBJ2-5
d_gene: TRBD2
v_gene: TRBV9
abundance: .
CDR3nt: TGTGCCAGCAGCGTAGGCGGTAGCGGGAGAGGAGAGACCCAGTACTTC
CDR3aa: CASSVGGSGRGETQYF

j_gene: TRBJ1-4
d_gene: TRBD1
v_gene: TRBV7-8
abundance: .
CDR3nt: TGTGCCAGCAGATCGGACAGGCTGGGGGATAATGAAAAACTGTTTTTT
CDR3aa: CASRSDRLGDNEKLFF

j_gene: TRBJ2-1
d_gene: TRBD2
v_gene: TRBV7-9
abundance: few
CDR3nt: TGTGCCAGCAGCTTATCTGCGGGAGCCTACTACAATGAGCAGTTCTTC
CDR3aa: CASSLSAGAYYNEQFF

j_gene: TRBJ2-1
d_gene: TRBD1
v_gene: TRBV5-1
abundance: once
CDR3nt: TGCGCCAGCAGCCCGGGACAGGGGGCGGCTACAAAACTTCACTCCTACAATGAGCAGTTCTTC
CDR3aa: CASSPGQGAATKLHSYNEQFF

j_gene: TRBJ2-1
d_gene: TRBD2
v_gene: TRBV9
abundance: .
CDR3nt: TGTGCCAGCAGCGTAGGAGTCGCGGGAGATCCGGGAAATGAGCAGTTCTTC
CDR3aa: CASSVGVAGDPGNEQFF

j_gene: TRBJ2-1
d_gene: TRBD2
v_gene: TRBV27
abundance: .
CDR3nt: TGTGCCAGCAGTACTATACGACTAGCGGACTACTCGGTAGGGCAGTTCTTC
CDR3aa: CASSTIRLADYSVGQFF

j_gene: TRBJ2-1
d_gene: .
v_gene: TRBV7-9
abundance: .
CDR3nt: TGTGCCAGCAGCTTAGCGCTAAATGAGCAGTTCTTC
CDR3aa: CASSLALNEQFF

j_gene: TRBJ2-3
d_gene: TRBD1
v_gene: TRBV7-9
abundance: .
CDR3nt: TGTGCCAGCAGCTCGAGAACCGGGACAGGGAGCACAGATACGCAGTATTTT
CDR3aa: CASSSRTGTGSTDTQYF

j_gene: TRBJ2-7
d_gene: .
v_gene: TRBV5-6
abundance: .
CDR3nt: TGTGCCAGCAGCCACCTCTATCGGGGAAACTCCTACGAGCAGTACTTC
CDR3aa: CASSHLYRGNSYEQYF

j_gene: TRBJ2-1
d_gene: .
v_gene: TRBV9
abundance: .
CDR3nt: TGTGCCAGCAGCGCGGACCCGGGGTATGATGAGCAGTTCTTC
CDR3aa: CASSADPGYDEQFF

j_gene: TRBJ2-7
d_gene: TRBD1
v_gene: TRBV11-2
abundance: .
CDR3nt: TGTGCCAGCAGCTTGGGGACAGCCACCTACGAGCAGTACTTC
CDR3aa: CASSLGTATYEQYF

j_gene: TRBJ2-7
d_gene: TRBD2
v_gene: TRBV30
abundance: medium-sized
CDR3nt: TGTGCCTGGAGTTTGACTAGCGGCGAGCAGTACTTC
CDR3aa: CAWSLTSGEQYF

j_gene: TRBJ2-7
d_gene: TRBD1
v_gene: TRBV27
abundance: .
CDR3nt: TGTGCCAGCAGTTTATCTTACAGGGGTTACGAGCAGTACTTC
CDR3aa: CASSLSYRGYEQYF

j_gene: TRBJ2-2
d_gene: .
v_gene: TRBV29-1
abundance: .
CDR3nt: TGCAGCGTTGAAACGGGAGTGGGGGAGCTGTTTTTT
CDR3aa: CSVETGVGELFF

j_gene: TRBJ2-2
d_gene: .
v_gene: TRBV7-8
abundance: few
CDR3nt: TGTGCCAGCAGCTCGTTGACTAACTCGAACACCGGGGAGCTGTTTTTT
CDR3aa: CASSSLTNSNTGELFF

j_gene: TRBJ2-5
d_gene: TRBD2
v_gene: TRBV9
abundance: .
CDR3nt: TGTGCCAGCAGCGCGGACGGTAGCGGGAGACGGGAGACCCAGTACTTC
CDR3aa: CASSADGSGRRETQYF

j_gene: TRBJ2-2
d_gene: .
v_gene: TRBV19
abundance: .
CDR3nt: TGTGCCACCGTCCAGGGTGGCGGGGAGCTGTTTTTT
CDR3aa: CATVQGGGELFF

j_gene: TRBJ1-2
d_gene: .
v_gene: TRBV6-6
abundance: .
CDR3nt: TGTGCCAGCGGCCCAATGTCCTCCAACTATGGCTACACCTTC
CDR3aa: CASGPMSSNYGYTF

j_gene: TRBJ1-5
d_gene: .
v_gene: TRBV4-1
abundance: medium-sized
CDR3nt: TGCGCCAGCAGCCAAGAGGCCACAGGTCCTCAGCCCCAGCATTTT
CDR3aa: CASSQEATGPQPQHF

j_gene: TRBJ2-1
d_gene: TRBD2
v_gene: TRBV5-1
abundance: .
CDR3nt: TGCGCCAGCAGCTCCGGGACTAGCGGTAATGAGCAGTTCTTC
CDR3aa: CASSSGTSGNEQFF

j_gene: TRBJ2-7
d_gene: .
v_gene: TRBV7-3
abundance: .
CDR3nt: TGTGCCAGCAGCACGACCGAGGTTTACGAGCAGTACTTC
CDR3aa: CASSTTEVYEQYF

j_gene: TRBJ2-1
d_gene: TRBD2
v_gene: TRBV4-3
abundance: .
CDR3nt: TGCGCCAGCAGCCGGGGGACTAATAGCATTGAGCAGTTCTTC
CDR3aa: CASSRGTNSIEQFF

j_gene: TRBJ2-1
d_gene: .
v_gene: TRBV27
abundance: once
CDR3nt: TGTGCCAGCAGTCTTTACCGGGACACATCCTACAATGAGCAGTTCTTC
CDR3aa: CASSLYRDTSYNEQFF

j_gene: TRBJ2-1
d_gene: TRBD2
v_gene: TRBV19
abundance: .
CDR3nt: TGTGCCAGTAGTATGTATAGCGGGAGGTACAATGAGCAGTTCTTC
CDR3aa: CASSMYSGRYNEQFF

j_gene: TRBJ1-2
d_gene: TRBD1
v_gene: TRBV7-4
abundance: few
CDR3nt: TGTGCCAGCAGCCCCCCCCTGACAGGGGCTGGCTACACCTTC
CDR3aa: CASSPPLTGAGYTF